This is a list of T cell receptor beta chains from one sample in a study of T cells in Graves' hyperthyroidism and ophthalmopathy. TCRdb re-derived calls from the multiplex PCR reads in MiXCR, one entry per CDR3 protein. Among over 200,000 distinct CDR3 sequences listed, around 20% were seen once. Material for sequencing was blood. The receptors derive from a man aged 35 to 55 with Graves' hyperthyroidism. Both conserved end residues are part of each CDR3. Fields, in order: D gene, V gene, J gene, clone size, CDR3 DNA, CDR3 protein. The D gene is left open where the match is weak. Only some rows state a clone size, as once, few, many or a class for expanded clones.

NA	TRBV11-2	TRBJ2-3	NA	TGTGCCAGCAGCTTAGTCGGCCGCACAGATACGCAGTATTTT	CASSLVGRTDTQYF
TRBD1	TRBV18	TRBJ2-3	NA	TGTGCCAGCTCACCAAAGGGGACAGGGGGCACCGATACGCAGTATTTT	CASSPKGTGGTDTQYF
NA	TRBV5-1	TRBJ2-3	once	TGCGCCAGCAGCTCCTGGAGAACTAGCACAGATACGCAGTATTTT	CASSSWRTSTDTQYF
TRBD1	TRBV30	TRBJ1-6	few	TGTGCCTGGAGTGGGGGGACAGAATACTCCTATAATTCACCCCTCCACTTT	CAWSGGTEYSYNSPLHF
NA	TRBV20-1	TRBJ2-1	NA	TGCAGTGCAGGCCCCCTACGGTCCGGTGAGCAGTTCTTC	CSAGPLRSGEQFF
TRBD1	TRBV12-3/TRBV12-4	TRBJ1-5	many	TGTGCCAGCAGTTGGCGGGACAGATATCAGCCCCAGCATTTT	CASSWRDRYQPQHF
NA	TRBV24-1	TRBJ2-5	NA	TGTGCCACCAGTGATTTGCGTGACGATGGAGAGACCCAGTACTTC	CATSDLRDDGETQYF
NA	TRBV20-1	TRBJ2-7	many	TGCAGTGCTCGTCTGGGTTTTTACGAGCAGTACTTC	CSARLGFYEQYF
NA	TRBV19	TRBJ1-1	NA	TGTGCCAGTAGTATGGTTGGGGAGAGAGGCACTGAAGCTTTCTTT	CASSMVGERGTEAFF
NA	TRBV27	TRBJ1-5	NA	TGTGCCAGCAGTTTACTGGGGGCAGGTCAGCCCCAGCATTTT	CASSLLGAGQPQHF
TRBD1	TRBV27	TRBJ2-5	NA	TGTGCCAGCAGTTCACCCGGGACAGGGGCTCGTGAGACCCAGTACTTC	CASSSPGTGARETQYF
NA	TRBV11-2	TRBJ2-1	many	TGTGCCAGCAGCTTAGAAGGGACATACTACAATGAGCAGTTCTTC	CASSLEGTYYNEQFF
NA	TRBV12-3/TRBV12-4	TRBJ1-1	many	TGTGCCAGCAGTTTGGGCGGCCCAGCTTTCTTT	CASSLGGPAFF
TRBD2	TRBV11-2	TRBJ2-1	NA	TGTGCCAGCAGGTCTAGCGGGAGATTAGGCAATGAGCAGTTCTTC	CASRSSGRLGNEQFF
NA	TRBV28	TRBJ2-4	NA	TGTGCCAGCAGTTTTGGGGGAACCAAAAACATTCAGTACTTC	CASSFGGTKNIQYF
NA	TRBV9	TRBJ2-5	NA	TGTGCCAGCAGCGTCTCGGACAGAAAAGAGACCCAGTACTTC	CASSVSDRKETQYF
TRBD1	TRBV27	TRBJ2-1	once	TGTGCCAGCAGAGGACAGGGAACCTCCTACAATGAGCAGTTCTTC	CASRGQGTSYNEQFF
NA	TRBV6-5	TRBJ2-7	many	TGTGCCAGCAGTTACGGGGAGAGTCGCTCCTACGAGCAGTACTTC	CASSYGESRSYEQYF
TRBD1	TRBV3-1	TRBJ1-1	NA	TGTGGCAGCAGCCGGACAGGTAGCGGGGACACTGAAGCTTTCTTT	CGSSRTGSGDTEAFF
NA	TRBV7-2	TRBJ2-2	many	TGTGCCAGCAGCTTATTTGCAGGGAACACCGGGGAGCTGTTTTTT	CASSLFAGNTGELFF
TRBD1	TRBV20-1	TRBJ2-5	many	TGCAGTGCTAGAGGGACAGGGATTGAGACCCAGTACTTC	CSARGTGIETQYF
NA	TRBV7-9	TRBJ2-6	NA	TGTGCCAGCAGCTTAGGGGCTCGGACGGCGACCTCTGGGGCCAACGTCCTGACTTTC	CASSLGARTATSGANVLTF
TRBD1	TRBV7-2	TRBJ2-7	NA	TGTGCCAGCAGCTTAGATTTCGGGGCAGAGGGACAGCCCTACGAGCAGTACTTC	CASSLDFGAEGQPYEQYF
NA	TRBV7-9	TRBJ1-1	many	TGTGCCAGCAGGGCAAACACTGAAGCTTTCTTT	CASRANTEAFF
NA	TRBV18	TRBJ2-7	many	TGTGCCAGCTCACCACCGCGGAGCTCCTACGAGCAGTACTTC	CASSPPRSSYEQYF
NA	TRBV6-2/TRBV6-3	TRBJ2-3	NA	TGTGCCAGCAGTGAGCGGGCCACAGATACGCAGTATTTT	CASSERATDTQYF
NA	TRBV30	TRBJ1-6	NA	TGTGCCCGCAGCTCCTATAATTCACCCCTCCACTTT	CARSSYNSPLHF
TRBD2	TRBV20-1	TRBJ2-3	many	TGCAGTGCTAGGGAAGCGGGGGTGACAGATACGCAGTATTTT	CSAREAGVTDTQYF
NA	TRBV28	TRBJ2-6	many	TGTGCCAGCAGTAGCACAGGATTCGGAAACTCTGGGGCCAACGTCCTGACTTTC	CASSSTGFGNSGANVLTF
NA	TRBV24-1	TRBJ1-2	NA	TGTGCCACCAGTGACCGAGCCAGAGTCGGCTACACCTTC	CATSDRARVGYTF
NA	TRBV18	TRBJ2-7	few	TGTGCCAGCTCACCACGTGAGCGTGGCGAGCAGTACTTC	CASSPRERGEQYF
NA	TRBV5-1	TRBJ2-7	few	TGCGCCAGCAGCAGAGGGCTGGCCTACGAGCAGTACTTC	CASSRGLAYEQYF
NA	TRBV18	TRBJ2-1	many	TGTGCCAGCTCATCGACGATAGGGAATGAGCAGTTCTTC	CASSSTIGNEQFF